The clone carrying this T cell receptor (beta chain) showed up just a few times. What it recognizes is unknown. The CDR3 covers 16 residues. Trimming took 7 bases from V and 1 from J; bases not matched to a gene: 8. CDR1 is LNHDA, CDR2 SQIVND, per germline (reference sequence). The data stem from a study of T cells in Graves' hyperthyroidism and ophthalmopathy. Study-wide points: Most expanded thyroid clonotypes above 0.001 recurred in blood.

Regions amplified from RNA transcripts were the TCR beta CDR3 regions. The TCR CDR3 was amplified in a first-round RT-PCR using the HTBI primer set. TCRdb reanalysed the multiplex PCR reads using MiXCR and keeps one entry per CDR3 protein. Here the sample spans approximately 690,000 distinct CDR3 sequences, about 20% being singletons. The chain employs TRBV19 and TRBJ2-3, with 10 bases that match TRBD2. Sequencing was done on a sample of blood. The receptor was derived from a man aged 30 to 39 with Graves' ophthalmopathy. The CDR3 protein is CASTPLAGGGTDTQYF. The CDR3 nucleotides read TGTGCCAGTACCCCTTTAGCGGGAGGAGGCACAGATACGCAGTATTTT.